The clone carrying this T cell receptor (beta chain) was picked up a small number of times. The antigen remains unidentified. This entry is derived from a study of beta chain features in type 1 diabetes. Investigators reverse transcribed all isolated RNA, so they sequenced expressed TCRB transcripts. Only in-frame clones appear in the TCRdb table, and some are missing; sequencing was by immunoSEQ multiplex PCR. The table has over 150,000 clones, around 8% seen once. Overall study results and limits: TCRB CDR3s were moderately but significantly shorter in Type 1 diabetes patients in all four CD4+ subsets.

V was clipped by 3 bases and J by 7 bases, with 13 bases between them. CDR3 length equals 14 residues. Germline V gene sequence: CDR1 MNHEY, CDR2 SMNVEV (reference sequence). The receptor's source is a woman aged 40 to 50 with type 1 diabetes. Sequenced sample: central memory CD4+ T cells from blood. The rearrangement uses TRBV27 and TRBJ1-5, with a possible D match to TRBD1 (5 bases). The CDR3 protein is CASSLQRGGQPQHF. The CDR3 nucleotides read TGTGCCAGCAGTTTGCAAAGGGGAGGACAGCCCCAGCATTTT.